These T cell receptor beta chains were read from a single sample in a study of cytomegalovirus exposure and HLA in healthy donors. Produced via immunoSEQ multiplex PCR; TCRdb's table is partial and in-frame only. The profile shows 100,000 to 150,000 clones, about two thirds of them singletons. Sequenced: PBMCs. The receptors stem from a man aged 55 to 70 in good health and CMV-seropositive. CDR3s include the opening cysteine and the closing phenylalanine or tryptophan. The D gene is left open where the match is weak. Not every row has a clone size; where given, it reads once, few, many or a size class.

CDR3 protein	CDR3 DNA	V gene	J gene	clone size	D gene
CASSPGQPDLHF	TGTGCCAGCAGCCCGGGACAGCCGGACCTCCACTTT	TRBV11-2	TRBJ1-6	NA	TRBD1
CASSLEPSREKETQYF	TGCGCCAGCAGCTTGGAACCTAGCCGAGAGAAAGAGACCCAGTACTTC	TRBV5-1	TRBJ2-5	NA	NA
CAWSVRTLGSPLHF	TGTGCCTGGAGTGTAAGGACATTGGGTTCACCCCTCCACTTT	TRBV30	TRBJ1-6	NA	NA
CASSIGGGPFTDTQYF	TGTGCCAGTAGTATTGGCGGGGGGCCCTTCACAGATACGCAGTATTTT	TRBV19	TRBJ2-3	NA	TRBD2
CASSQKGGGRQPQHF	TGCGCCAGCAGCCAAAAAGGGGGGGGTCGCCAGCCCCAGCATTTT	TRBV4-1	TRBJ1-5	NA	NA
CASSNKGRGNSPLHF	TGTGCCAGTAGTAACAAGGGCAGGGGAAATTCACCCCTCCACTTT	TRBV19	TRBJ1-6	once	NA
CAWSVRGNEKLFF	TGTGCCTGGAGTGTACGGGGTAATGAAAAACTGTTTTTT	TRBV30	TRBJ1-4	NA	NA
CASSPGQVGTNEQYF	TGTGCCAGCTCACCAGGTCAAGTAGGGACTAACGAGCAGTACTTC	TRBV18	TRBJ2-7	NA	TRBD2
CASSPRGRGNTEKLFF	TGTGCCAGCAGCCCTAGGGGGAGGGGCAATACTGAAAAACTGTTTTTT	TRBV9	TRBJ1-4	NA	NA
CASSRRQGAYNEQFF	TGTGCCAGCAGCCGGAGACAGGGGGCTTACAATGAGCAGTTCTTC	TRBV4-1	TRBJ2-1	once	TRBD1
CASSGQQANEKLFF	TGCGCCAGCAGCGGACAACAGGCTAATGAAAAACTGTTTTTT	TRBV5-1	TRBJ1-4	few	NA